The 14 T cell receptor beta chains presented below share a single source sample, sequenced in a study of lymphopenia after photon versus proton radiotherapy. Generated by immunoSEQ multiplex PCR, the TCRdb table keeps only in-frame clones and is missing some. The data show 89,000 or so clones, approximately 82% seen once. This specimen consisted of peripheral blood, obtained from a patient treated with proton-based radiotherapy. The receptors were gathered from a man in his 60s with pancreatic cancer.

The V and J genes are TRBV7-2 and TRBJ1-6, with TRBD1 identical over 10 bases. V gave up 5 bases and J gave up 9 bases; unmatched junction bases: 7. Germline V gives CDR1 SGHTA, CDR2 FQGNSA. This CDR3 region has 15 residues. For the CDR3, the DNA is TGTGCCAGCAGCCGCGAGGGGACAGGGGCTTCACCCCTCCACTTT. Translation: CASSREGTGASPLHF.

The chain has TRBV4-2 and TRBJ2-3; D possibly corresponds to TRBD1 (5 bases). From germline, CDR1 is LGHNA and CDR2 YNFKEQ. V was clipped by 1 base and J by 4 bases, with 15 bases between them. The CDR3 consists of 16 residues. CDR3 in amino acids: CASSQVRGSFADTQYF. In DNA form, the CDR3 reads TGTGCCAGCAGCCAAGTTAGGGGTTCGTTCGCAGATACGCAGTATTTT.

This clone was seen once. The CDR3 sequence: CASGIDTEAFF. CDR3 coding DNA: TGTGCTAGTGGGATAGATACTGAAGCTTTCTTT. The chain uses TRBV12-5 and TRBJ1-1; D gene ambiguous. The CDR3 length is 11 residues. Germline CDR1 LGHNT, CDR2 FRNRAP. V was clipped by 6 bases and J by 5 bases, with 7 bases between them.

This chain uses TRBV28 with TRBJ2-6; 7 bases are a match to TRBD1. CDR1 is MDHEN and CDR2 is SYDVKM in the germline V gene. V lost 4 bases to trimming and J lost 14 bases; unmatched junction nucleotides: 5. The CDR3 covers 12 residues. CDR3 residues: CASSSTGPFLTF. CDR3 in DNA: TGTGCCAGCAGTTCGACAGGGCCCTTCCTGACTTTC.

There are a few counts of this clone. The J gene is TRBJ1-1, the V gene TRBV6-5; TRBD1 is a possible D gene (6 bases). The CDR3 length is 14 residues. Germline CDR1 is MNHEY and CDR2 is SVGAGI. V lost 6 bases and J 5 bases, leaving 16 bases between the germline ends. This CDR3 is CASRSGADGTEAFF. The DNA of the CDR3 is TGTGCCAGCAGGTCAGGGGCGGATGGGACTGAAGCTTTCTTT.

The chain is built from TRBV9 and TRBJ2-3; TRBD2 matches 11 bases. J was trimmed by 8 bases and V by 4 bases; bases with no gene match: 9. CDR3 length: 15 amino acids. From germline, CDR1 is SGDLS and CDR2 YYNGEE. CDR3: CASSFETSGTGTQYF. As DNA, the CDR3 is TGTGCCAGCAGCTTTGAGACTAGCGGGACCGGTACGCAGTATTTT.

CDR3 nucleotides: TGTGCCAGCACCTCGATGGGACAGGTTTCATTAGGGGAGCTGTTTTTT. This gives the protein CASTSMGQVSLGELFF. The chain couples TRBV28 to TRBJ2-2; 8 bases are a match to TRBD1. V shed 7 bases and J 8 bases; nucleotides not matched to a gene: 15. Germline V gene data show CDR1 as MDHEN and CDR2 as SYDVKM. This CDR3 has 16 amino acids.

This clone was observed a single time. The DNA for the CDR3 is TGTGCCAGCAGGAGGCTGGGGCCCCCTTACGAGCAGTACTTC. Protein sequence: CASRRLGPPYEQYF. The chain uses TRBV25-1 and TRBJ2-7, with D possibly TRBD1 on 5 matching bases. Germline assignment: CDR1 MGHDK and CDR2 SYGVNS. V was pared by 6 bases and J by 4 bases, with 16 bases between. The length of the CDR3 is 14 residues.

The CDR3 loop is CASSPGTGYGETQYF. CDR3 sequence (DNA): TGTGCCAGTAGCCCCGGGACAGGATACGGAGAGACCCAGTACTTC. V gene TRBV19 combines with J gene TRBJ2-5; TRBD1 matches 8 bases. Germline V gives CDR1 LNHDA, CDR2 SQIVND (reference sequence). This CDR3 contains 15 residues. The V segment lost 6 bases and the J segment 4 bases; nucleotides outside the gene matches: 10.

V gene TRBV20-1 combines with J gene TRBJ1-4; maybe TRBD1 (5 bases). This CDR3 region has 11 residues. V was clipped by 7 bases and J by 8 bases, with 11 bases between them. Germline CDR1 and CDR2: DFQATT and SNEGSKA (reference sequence). CDR3 region: CSVRRGEKLFF. DNA for the CDR3: TGCAGTGTTCGGAGGGGAGAAAAACTGTTTTTT.

The chain employs TRBV28 and TRBJ1-5; D is unresolved. There are 14 residues in the CDR3. V lost 1 base and J lost 3, with 7 bases in between. Germline loops: CDR1 MDHEN, CDR2 SYDVKM. The CDR3 sequence is CASSLFQHNQPQHF. The CDR3 bases are TGTGCCAGCAGTTTATTCCAACACAATCAGCCCCAGCATTTT.

This clone has more than one count but fewer than ten. J is TRBJ1-2 and V is TRBV5-5; weak D call: TRBD1 (5 bases). Per the germline V gene, CDR1 is SGHKS and CDR2 is YYEKEE (reference sequence). The CDR3 is made up of 14 amino acids. Deletions cut 0 bases from V and 7 bases from J, with 13 bases between. As DNA, the CDR3 is TGTGCCAGCAGCTTGGCCGGGGGAAGCGGTGGCTACACCTTC. It translates to CASSLAGGSGGYTF.

The rearrangement uses TRBV14 and TRBJ2-3; no clear D gene. Trimming took 0 bases from V and 4 from J, leaving 11 bases between them. Germline-derived CDR1 and CDR2 are SGHDN and FVKESK. CDR3 size: 15 residues. CDR3 protein: CASSQDSTYADTQYF. For the CDR3, the DNA is TGTGCCAGCAGCCAAGATTCGACTTACGCAGATACGCAGTATTTT.

The chain combines TRBV11-1 with TRBJ2-3; TRBD1 agrees at 8 bases. This CDR3 has 16 amino acids. Germline lookup yields CDR1 SGHAT and CDR2 FQDESV (reference sequence). The J segment lost 3 bases and the V segment lost 3 bases, leaving 8 bases of the junction unmatched. The CDR3 here is CASSFGGTGMTDTQYF. For the CDR3, the DNA is TGTGCCAGCAGCTTTGGCGGGACAGGAATGACAGATACGCAGTATTTT.